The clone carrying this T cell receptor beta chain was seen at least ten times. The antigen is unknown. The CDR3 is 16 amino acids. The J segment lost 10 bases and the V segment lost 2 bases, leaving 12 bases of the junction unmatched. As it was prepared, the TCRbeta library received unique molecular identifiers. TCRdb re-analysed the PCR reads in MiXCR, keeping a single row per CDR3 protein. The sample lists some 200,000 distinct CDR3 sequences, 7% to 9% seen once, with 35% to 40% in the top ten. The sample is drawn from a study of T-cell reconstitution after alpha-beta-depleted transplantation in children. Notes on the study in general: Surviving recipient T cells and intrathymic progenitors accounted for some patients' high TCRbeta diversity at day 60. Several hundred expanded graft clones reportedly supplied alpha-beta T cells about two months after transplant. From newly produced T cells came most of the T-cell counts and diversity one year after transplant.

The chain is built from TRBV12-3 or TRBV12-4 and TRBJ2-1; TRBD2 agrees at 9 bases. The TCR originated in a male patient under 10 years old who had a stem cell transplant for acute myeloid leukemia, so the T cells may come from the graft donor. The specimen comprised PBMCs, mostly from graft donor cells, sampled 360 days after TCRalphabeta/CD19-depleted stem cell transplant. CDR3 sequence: CASSLWPSGALGEQFF. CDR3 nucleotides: TGTGCCAGCAGTTTATGGCCTAGCGGGGCCTTGGGGGAGCAGTTCTTC.